The entry that follows covers one TCR beta chain sequence. This sample is part of a study of OX40 agonist ivuxolimab in advanced cancers. Study in general: Ivuxolimab, an antibody acting as an agonist of OX40 (CD134), was used to treat patients.

Repertoires were generated with immunoSEQ multiplex PCR, while TCRdb's copy carries only in-frame clones and drops some. The sample shows approximately 80,000 clones, 89% of them seen only once. The sequence was collected from an adult with an advanced solid tumor such as melanoma, head and neck, liver or kidney cancer. The specimen comprised CD4+ or CD8+ T cells sorted from blood, sampled in a trial of the OX40 agonist ivuxolimab.

The CDR3, as DNA: TGCGCCAGCAGCTTGGAGCCTAGCGGGCCCGGCTCCTACAATGAGCAGTTCTTC. Translating it yields CASSLEPSGPGSYNEQFF. V and J are TRBV5-1 and TRBJ2-1; 8 bases agree with TRBD2. CDR1 SGHRS and CDR2 YFSETQ come from the germline V gene. The CDR3 extends over 18 amino acids. With 0 bases clipped from V and 0 bases from J, the junction kept 8 bases outside the gene matches.